This is a list of T cell receptor beta chains from one sample in a study of OX40 agonist ivuxolimab in advanced cancers. TCRdb keeps only in-frame clones here, not all; method: immunoSEQ multiplex PCR. The data hold 60,000 or so clones, with 82% observed a single time. The sequences come from CD4+ or CD8+ T cells sorted from blood, collected in a trial of the OX40 agonist ivuxolimab. The receptor source for this set is an adult with an advanced solid tumor such as melanoma, head and neck, liver or kidney cancer. The CDR3 runs from the conserved cysteine through the conserved F or W. A D gene is named only where the DNA matches it firmly. Only some rows state a clone size, as once, few, many or a class for expanded clones.

v_gene	abundance	d_gene	j_gene	CDR3nt	CDR3aa
TRBV4-1	.	.	TRBJ2-5	TGCGCCAGCAGCCGCGACAACCAAGAGACCCAGTACTTC	CASSRDNQETQYF
TRBV7-9	few	.	TRBJ2-7	TGTGCCAGCAGCTCCTCCTTTTCCGCGGGAAGCGGCGAGCAGTACTTC	CASSSSFSAGSGEQYF
TRBV2	.	.	TRBJ2-2	TGTGCCAGCAGGTCCGACCCGGTAATAGAGCTGTTTTTT	CASRSDPVIELFF
TRBV19	.	.	TRBJ1-5	TGTGCCAGTAGTATACAGGCCGCGTCGCCCCAGCATTTT	CASSIQAASPQHF
TRBV5-4	.	.	TRBJ2-7	TGTGCCAGCAGCTTGAACGCCGGGACGGGCTCTTCGTACTTC	CASSLNAGTGSSYF
TRBV19	.	.	TRBJ2-3	TGTGCCAGTAGTGGGGGCCTTGGCGGGGATACGCAGTATTTT	CASSGGLGGDTQYF
TRBV5-6	.	.	TRBJ2-3	TGTGCCAGCAGCTCCTCCGAGGTAGGACCGCAGTATTTT	CASSSSEVGPQYF
TRBV6-5	.	TRBD1	TRBJ1-2	TGTGCCAGCAGTCCCTTAGGGACAGCTAACTATGGCTACACCTTC	CASSPLGTANYGYTF
TRBV30	.	.	TRBJ2-5	TGTGCCTGGAGTGAATTGGACCAAGAGACCCAGTACTTC	CAWSELDQETQYF
TRBV6-5	.	TRBD2	TRBJ2-7	TGTGCCAGCAGTTACTCGGGGGGGACGGTATACGAGCAGTACTTC	CASSYSGGTVYEQYF
TRBV15	.	TRBD2	TRBJ2-1	TGTGCCACCAGCAGAGATTCGGGACTAGCCCCCAATGAGCAGTTCTTC	CATSRDSGLAPNEQFF
TRBV6-6	.	.	TRBJ2-1	TGTGCCAGCAGTCTTGGGAGCCAGGATGAGCAGTTCTTC	CASSLGSQDEQFF
TRBV19	.	TRBD1	TRBJ1-1	TGTGCCACCCTCGGACAGGGGAACACTGAAGCTTTCTTT	CATLGQGNTEAFF
TRBV7-2	.	.	TRBJ2-7	TGTGCCAGCAGCTCAGGTGGGGTCCTTCTTAGCTACGAGCAGTACTTC	CASSSGGVLLSYEQYF
TRBV11-2	few	.	TRBJ1-2	TGTGCCAGCAGCTTTGATTGGCAGGGCGGTAGCTATGGCTACACCTTC	CASSFDWQGGSYGYTF
TRBV7-3	.	.	TRBJ1-1	TGTGCCAGCAGCTTCGATGGGCGGACTCGGGCTTTCTTT	CASSFDGRTRAFF
TRBV4-2	once	TRBD1	TRBJ2-4	TGTGCCAGCAGCCAAAACAGGGGTAAAGCCAAAAACATTCAGTACTTC	CASSQNRGKAKNIQYF
TRBV2	once	.	TRBJ2-7	TGTGCCAGCAATGGGGACGGAACCTACGAGCAGTACTTC	CASNGDGTYEQYF
TRBV11-2	.	.	TRBJ2-3	TGTGCCAGCAGCTTACCTAGTGAAGATACGCAGTATTTT	CASSLPSEDTQYF
TRBV2	few	.	TRBJ2-7	TGTGCCAGCAGTATGGACGGAACCTACGAGCAGTACTTC	CASSMDGTYEQYF
TRBV7-9	.	.	TRBJ1-4	TGTGCCAGCAGCTTAGGGACAGCGGGTCGGGATGAAAAACTGTTTTTT	CASSLGTAGRDEKLFF
TRBV5-4	once	.	TRBJ1-1	TGTGCCAGCAGCTTGGCAGGGCTGGCTGAAGCTTTCTTT	CASSLAGLAEAFF
TRBV28	once	.	TRBJ2-7	TGTGCCAGCACACCAGGGGCATCCTACGAGCAGTACTTC	CASTPGASYEQYF
TRBV10-3	few	.	TRBJ2-3	TGTGCCATCAGTGAGCCCTCCTCCGGAGGTACGCAGTATTTT	CAISEPSSGGTQYF
TRBV18	.	.	TRBJ2-5	TGTGCCACCGAGCAGGGGATAGAAGAGACCCAGTACTTC	CATEQGIEETQYF
TRBV13	.	TRBD2	TRBJ2-1	TGTGCCAGCAGCTCCGGAGGAGCGGGAGGGCGGGAGCAGTTCTTC	CASSSGGAGGREQFF
TRBV28	.	.	TRBJ2-1	TGTGCCAGCCCTCCCGCCGGGGTGGTAGCGGCCTACAATGAGCAGTTCTTC	CASPPAGVVAAYNEQFF
TRBV2	few	TRBD1	TRBJ1-5	TGTGCCAGCAGGGGACAGGGTATCAGCAATCAGCCCCAGCATTTT	CASRGQGISNQPQHF
TRBV6-1	.	TRBD2	TRBJ2-1	TGTGCCAGCTCCCCTAGCGGGAGTCGGAATGAGCAGTTCTTC	CASSPSGSRNEQFF
TRBV29-1	.	.	TRBJ2-2	TGCAGCGTCCCCTCTTGGGCTTCCGGGGAGCTGTTTTTT	CSVPSWASGELFF
TRBV9	.	TRBD2	TRBJ2-1	TGTGCCAGCAGCACCTTAGCGGGAGTAAATGAGCAGTTCTTC	CASSTLAGVNEQFF
TRBV11-2	.	.	TRBJ1-3	TGTGCCAGCAGCGACATAAGAGGTGGCTCTGGAAACACCATATATTTT	CASSDIRGGSGNTIYF
TRBV10-1	.	.	TRBJ2-3	TGCGCCAGCAGTGACTTCGCTGCCATGGATACGCAGTATTTT	CASSDFAAMDTQYF
TRBV4-1	.	.	TRBJ1-4	TGCGCCAGCAGCCTTTTAGGACAGTTTAATGAAAAACTGTTTTTT	CASSLLGQFNEKLFF
TRBV6-1	.	.	TRBJ1-2	TGTGCCAGCAGTCCCGGACAGAACTATGGCTACACCTTC	CASSPGQNYGYTF
TRBV10-1	.	TRBD2	TRBJ2-3	TGCGCCAGCAGTGCTGTAACCGGGACTAGCGGGTCTAGCACAGATACGCAGTATTTT	CASSAVTGTSGSSTDTQYF